Presented here are 28 T cell receptor beta chains from one specimen sequenced in a study of blood T cell repertoires in COVID-19. Clones were read by immunoSEQ multiplex PCR, and TCRdb kept only the in-frame ones, dropping some. The sample records 200,000 to 250,000 clones, roughly 85% being singletons. The sequenced sample consisted of peripheral blood. These receptors were taken from a woman aged 80 or over with acute or convalescent COVID-19.

The chain joins TRBV7-7 to TRBJ2-1; perhaps TRBD2 as D (6 bases). Germline CDR1 is SSHAT and CDR2 is FNYEAQ (reference sequence). The CDR3 length is 12 residues. The CDR3 is CGQTGAYNEQFF. The CDR3 DNA is TGTGGCCAAACGGGGGCCTACAATGAGCAGTTCTTC.

The rearrangement uses TRBV7-8 and TRBJ2-5; D is possibly TRBD1 (7 bases). Trimming removed 1 base at V and 2 bases at J, with 17 bases between. This CDR3 has 17 residues. Germline V gene lookup returns CDR1 SGHVS and CDR2 FQNEAQ. This chain's CDR3 is CASSLGGQGEVQETQYF. CDR3 sequence (DNA): TGTGCCAGCAGCTTAGGAGGGCAGGGGGAGGTTCAAGAGACCCAGTACTTC.

The chain carries TRBV9 and TRBJ1-5; 8 positions match TRBD1. Germline V CDR1 and CDR2: SGDLS, YYNGEE. The CDR3 spans 15 residues. J lost 4 bases, V lost 4 bases, and 7 bases had no gene match. CDR3 region: CASSRQGAGNQPQHF. The CDR3 nucleotides are TGTGCCAGCAGCCGGCAGGGGGCTGGGAATCAGCCCCAGCATTTT.

J is TRBJ1-3 and V is TRBV4-2, with a possible D match to TRBD1 (5 bases). Trimming took off 0 bases at V and 4 bases at J, with 13 bases between the two ends. Germline lookup yields CDR1 LGHNA and CDR2 YNFKEQ. This CDR3 spans 16 amino acids. CDR3 amino acids: CASSQESRQGGNTIYF. DNA for the CDR3: TGTGCCAGCAGCCAAGAGTCCCGGCAGGGAGGAAACACCATATATTTT.

The V and J genes are TRBV6-5 and TRBJ2-5; D is perhaps TRBD2 (5 bases). Germline-derived CDR1 and CDR2 are MNHEY and SVGAGI. Trimming shortened V by 3 bases and J by 5 bases, and 10 bases separated the two germline ends. The CDR3 loop spans 13 amino acids. CDR3 in DNA: TGTGCCAGCAGTTATGTAATAGCGGAGACCCAGTACTTC. As protein: CASSYVIAETQYF.

CDR3 loop: CASSSRTGREKLFF. DNA of the CDR3: TGCGCCAGCAGCTCTCGGACAGGGAGGGAAAAACTGTTTTTT. The rearrangement uses TRBV5-1 and TRBJ1-4; 8 bases match TRBD1. Germline values: CDR1 SGHRS, CDR2 YFSETQ. Trimming removed 3 bases from V and 8 bases from J; junction bases left unmatched: 6. The CDR3 has 14 amino acids.

V is TRBV6-5 and J is TRBJ1-2; D is possibly TRBD1 (6 bases). Trimming took off 7 bases at V and 3 bases at J, with 18 bases between the two ends. The CDR3 is made up of 15 amino acids. In germline, CDR1 is MNHEY, CDR2 SVGAGI. The CDR3 is CASTPRGGYDYGYTF. The CDR3 coding sequence is TGTGCCAGCACCCCTAGGGGGGGGTACGACTATGGCTACACCTTC.

The V gene is TRBV27, the J gene TRBJ2-7, with 7 positions matching TRBD1. The trim removed 6 bases at V and 0 bases at J, leaving 5 bases unmatched. This CDR3 contains 14 residues. The germline V gene encodes CDR1 MNHEY and CDR2 SMNVEV (reference sequence). Here the CDR3 DNA reads TGTGCCAGCAGAGCTCGACAGGGCTCCTACGAGCAGTACTTC. Its protein product is CASRARQGSYEQYF.

The V gene is TRBV6-1, the J gene TRBJ1-5; TRBD1 agrees at 10 bases. Germline CDR1 and CDR2: MNHNS and SASEGT. V dropped 3 bases and J dropped 3; count of bases not matched to a gene: 5. The CDR3 runs 16 residues. CDR3 sequence (DNA): TGTGCCAGCAGTGACCCGGGACAGGGGCTCAATCAGCCCCAGCATTTT. It encodes CASSDPGQGLNQPQHF.

The chain has TRBV30 and TRBJ2-6; D unresolved. Germline loops: CDR1 GTSNPN, CDR2 SVGIG (reference sequence). The CDR3 length is 13 residues. The ends were cut back, 7 bases at V and 0 bases at J, with 7 bases in the middle. CDR3 region: CASRVSGANVLTF. The CDR3 region has the DNA TGTGCCTCCCGGGTCTCTGGGGCCAACGTCCTGACTTTC.

The genes are TRBV27 and TRBJ2-5; 8 bases match TRBD1. CDR1 MNHEY and CDR2 SMNVEV come from the germline V gene (reference sequence). The CDR3 is 14 amino acids. V lost 6 bases and J lost 4; bases outside the gene matches: 7. In DNA, the CDR3 is TGTGCCAGCAGCCCCACTGACAGGGGAGAGACCCAGTACTTC. It encodes CASSPTDRGETQYF.

This CDR3 reads CASSSTGGEETQYF. The CDR3 nucleotides are TGCGCCAGCAGCTCAACAGGGGGCGAAGAGACCCAGTACTTC. V is TRBV5-1 and J is TRBJ2-5, with 9 bases identical to TRBD1. The germline CDR1 and CDR2 sequences are SGHRS and YFSETQ. Trimming took 3 bases from V and 3 from J; bases not matched to a gene: 3. This CDR3 contains 14 residues.

The genes are TRBV7-2 and TRBJ1-5, with D perhaps TRBD1 (5 bases). The CDR3 totals 15 residues. Germline V lookup: CDR1 SGHTA, CDR2 FQGNSA. V lost 2 bases, J lost 10 bases, and 18 bases lay in between. CDR3: CASSLTWGGGEPQHF. The DNA of the CDR3 is TGTGCCAGCAGCTTAACGTGGGGGGGAGGGGAACCCCAGCATTTT.

The chain is built from TRBV7-9 and TRBJ1-2; 7 bases are a match to TRBD1. The CDR3 length is 13 residues. The junction had 4 bases not matched to a gene; V was cut back by 5 bases and J by 4 bases. Germline V CDR1 and CDR2: SEHNR, FQNEAQ (reference sequence). This CDR3 reads CASSTGQAYGYTF. In nucleotides, the CDR3 is TGTGCCAGCAGCACCGGACAGGCCTATGGCTACACCTTC.

The rearrangement uses TRBV6-5 and TRBJ2-1; D not certain. CDR1 is MNHEY, CDR2 SVGAGI, per germline. The CDR3 has 11 residues. V lost 9 bases and J lost 9, with 12 bases in between. The CDR3 DNA sequence: TGTGCCAGTACGTCGTGGGCTGAGCAGTTCTTC. Amino acids: CASTSWAEQFF.

The chain is built from TRBV6-6 and TRBJ1-1, with unresolved D. Germline V gives CDR1 MNHNY, CDR2 SVGAGI (reference sequence). The length of the CDR3 is 13 residues. Between the trimmed V and J ends, which lost 6 bases and 6 bases, there was a span of 14 bases. Written as DNA, the CDR3 is TGTGCCAGCAGCTCCCTCGGCGGTTCTGAAGCTTTCTTT. It translates to CASSSLGGSEAFF.

Concerning this clone itself: One junction end disagrees with the germline gene, perhaps due to a read error. This chain links TRBV12-5 with TRBJ2-5; tentative D call: TRBD2 (7 bases). The germline gives CDR1 LGHNT, CDR2 FRNRAP. The CDR3 is 15 amino acids. CDR3 residues: CARGLGEGERETQYF. Written as DNA, the CDR3 is TGTGCTAGGGGTTTGGGGGAGGGGGAGAGGGAGACCCAGTACTTC.

The chain is built from TRBV6-4 and TRBJ1-5; D gene uncertain. This CDR3 comprises 13 residues. From germline, CDR1 is MRHNA and CDR2 SNTAGT. V gave up 4 bases and J gave up 7 bases, with 11 bases separating them. The CDR3 bases are TGTGCCAGCAGTGGAGAGGCCGGCCAGCCCCAGCATTTT. Translation gives CASSGEAGQPQHF.

V gene TRBV5-6 combines with J gene TRBJ2-5; D is perhaps TRBD2 (6 bases). Between the trimmed V and J ends, which lost 3 bases and 4 bases, there was a span of 19 bases. From germline, CDR1 is SGHDT and CDR2 YYEEEE. The CDR3 contains 16 residues. This CDR3 is CASSSKMASRGETQYF. As DNA, the CDR3 is TGTGCCAGCAGCTCAAAGATGGCGTCGCGGGGAGAGACCCAGTACTTC.

There are a few counts of this clone. The gene calls are TRBV18 and TRBJ2-5, with D hard to call. Trimming cost V 2 bases and J 5 bases, with 15 bases left between them. The CDR3 sequence is 15 residues long. Germline lookup yields CDR1 KGHSH and CDR2 LQKENI. The CDR3 DNA reads as TGTGCCAGCTCACCAAGCGTCAGCCCCACCGAGACCCAGTACTTC. Translation gives CASSPSVSPTETQYF.

This chain uses TRBV2 with TRBJ1-1, with D uncertain. CDR1 SNHLY and CDR2 FYNNEI come from the germline V gene. This CDR3 has 13 residues. V was pared by 4 bases and J by 1 base, with 7 bases between. The CDR3 spells CASSVTTNTEAFF. CDR3 in DNA: TGTGCCAGCAGTGTTACAACGAACACTGAAGCTTTCTTT.

CDR3 sequence reads: CASSLDGTGGYGYTF. The CDR3 region has the DNA TGCGCCAGCAGCTTGGATGGGACAGGGGGGTATGGCTACACCTTC. This rearrangement joins TRBV5-1 to TRBJ1-2, with 11 positions matching TRBD1. Per germline, CDR1 SGHRS and CDR2 YFSETQ. The CDR3 is 15 amino acids. V was pared by 0 bases and J by 5 bases, with 3 bases of the junction left unmatched.

This chain uses TRBV7-2 with TRBJ2-1, with 14 bases that match TRBD2. The CDR3 is made up of 17 amino acids. After removal of 4 bases from V and 4 bases from J, the junction contained 6 bases not matched to a gene. Germline V CDR1 and CDR2: SGHTA, FQGNSA. DNA of the CDR3: TGTGCCAGCAGCTCCCGACTAGCGGGGGGGCTGTACAATGAGCAGTTCTTC. Translated: CASSSRLAGGLYNEQFF.

V gene TRBV5-1 combines with J gene TRBJ2-2, with D possibly TRBD1 on 6 matching bases. Germline V lookup: CDR1 SGHRS, CDR2 YFSETQ. The CDR3 runs 16 residues. V was pared by 2 bases and J by 2 bases, with 13 bases between. The CDR3 loop reads CASSLQGLPNTGELFF. CDR3 nucleotides: TGCGCCAGCAGCTTACAGGGTTTGCCAAACACCGGGGAGCTGTTTTTT.

The V call is TRBV6-2 or TRBV6-3, the J call TRBJ1-1; D is possibly TRBD1 (6 bases). The germline V and J ends were trimmed by 2 bases and 1 base, with 8 bases remaining between them. This CDR3 contains 14 residues. Germline V gene data show CDR1 as MNHEY and CDR2 as SVGEGT. The CDR3 nucleotides are TGTGCCAGCAGTTACGTGACAGGGAACACTGAAGCTTTCTTT. Residues: CASSYVTGNTEAFF.

V gene TRBV5-1 combines with J gene TRBJ1-5, with D maybe TRBD1 (6 bases). This CDR3 region has 18 residues. Germline CDR1 SGHRS, CDR2 YFSETQ. Trimming pared 2 bases from V and 0 bases from J, leaving 18 bases between. The CDR3 DNA sequence: TGCGCCAGCAGCTTCCTAAACTACAGGGATTATAGCAATCAGCCCCAGCATTTT. Translating it yields CASSFLNYRDYSNQPQHF.

This clone turned up a few times. This chain joins TRBV28 and TRBJ1-2; TRBD1 might be the D (6 bases). This CDR3 region has 16 residues. The germline V and J ends were trimmed by 5 bases and 5 bases, with 21 bases remaining between them. Germline V lookup: CDR1 MDHEN, CDR2 SYDVKM. The CDR3 reads CASSSARRAGDYGYTF. Written as DNA, the CDR3 is TGTGCCAGCAGTAGTGCCCGCCGGGCAGGGGATTATGGCTACACCTTC.

This clone was detected only a few times. V is TRBV19 and J is TRBJ2-2, with 9 bases aligning to TRBD2. Germline V gene sequence: CDR1 LNHDA, CDR2 SQIVND (reference sequence). The J segment lost 1 base and the V segment lost 5 bases, leaving 8 bases of the junction unmatched. The CDR3 has 17 residues. CDR3 in amino acids: CASSWQRGAENTGELFF. In DNA, the CDR3 is TGTGCCAGTAGTTGGCAGCGGGGGGCTGAGAACACCGGGGAGCTGTTTTTT.